The clone carrying this TCR beta chain was counted only a few times. What it binds is not known. CD4+ cells underwent separation, giving CD45RA+ naive and CD45RA-negative memory subsets. The CDR3 runs to 12 residues. The data belong to a study of shared clonotypes between healthy human individuals. The study's findings and limits: Four donors shared about 4.5% of their naive CD4 clonotypes. Larger estimated richness was generally recorded for naive subsets relative to memory subsets. In contrast to clonotypes shared by all four donors, non-shared clonotypes had lower generation probabilities.

Assay used: immunoSEQ multiplex PCR; TCRdb lists only in-frame clones, some missing. The sample lists about 2.4 million clones; over 85% were seen once. This TCR was recovered from a young man in good health. Some clones in this sample may be carry-over from other donors' samples. V is TRBV21-1 and J is TRBJ1-1; the table calls TRBD1, which could not be checked here. TRBV21-1 represents a pseudogene. Sequenced input: naive CD4+ T cells from PBMCs. Subset indicated: CD45RA+ positively selected. CDR3 coding DNA: TGTGCCAGCATCCAAGGGGACAGCGAAGCTTTCTTT. Protein: CASIQGDSEAFF.